The 2 T cell receptor beta chains reported below all come from one sample, sequenced in a study of PD-L1 blockade in urothelial cancer. The method was immunoSEQ multiplex PCR; TCRdb's version includes in-frame clones alone and lacks a portion of them. The sample yields 20,000 to 25,000 clones, 82% seen once. The time point here: peripheral blood 6 weeks after treatment start. Specimen: PBMCs, collected around atezolizumab (anti-PD-L1) treatment. The receptors stem from a man in his 70s with urothelial cancer.

The chain links TRBV4-3 to TRBJ1-4; D may be TRBD1 (5 bases). Germline-derived CDR1 and CDR2 are LGHNA and YSLEER. The CDR3 has 16 amino acids. Trimming took off 4 bases at V and 3 bases at J, with 15 bases between the two ends. In nucleotides, the CDR3 is TGCGCCAGCAGCCGGAGATCCGGGGGATCTAATGAAAAACTGTTTTTT. Translating gives CASSRRSGGSNEKLFF.

The J gene is TRBJ2-1, the V gene TRBV6-1; 11 nucleotides match TRBD2. This CDR3 has 18 amino acids. The V gene end was trimmed by 4 bases and the J gene end by 5 bases; junction bases not matched to a gene: 13. Germline lookup yields CDR1 MNHNS and CDR2 SASEGT. As DNA, the CDR3 is TGTGCCAGCAGTGTACCAACTAGCGGGAGAGATACGAACAATGAGCAGTTCTTC. It codes for CASSVPTSGRDTNNEQFF.